This T cell receptor (beta chain) is from a study of cytomegalovirus exposure and HLA in healthy donors. Study results and limitations: Later on, a genetic analysis was performed. It linked a missense variant in DCLRE1C with V- and J-gene trimming of TCR beta. In an earlier analysis, productive rearrangement rates for most beta V segments clustered near 87% or 30%.

The PCR contained 60 Vbeta and 13 Jbeta primers. Libraries were prepared by immunoSEQ multiplex PCR; TCRdb keeps only in-frame clonotypes and omits some of them. The table lists about 200,000 clones, less than 85% of them singletons. The J segment lost 6 bases and the V segment lost 4 bases, leaving 12 bases of the junction unmatched. This CDR3 has 16 residues. Germline V gene lookup returns CDR1 MGHDK and CDR2 SYGVNS. Turning to this clone: Its cognate antigen is unknown.

The specimen was PBMCs. The V call is TRBV25-1, the J call TRBJ2-1; 7 bases match TRBD1. The TCR originated in a girl aged 2 to 10 in good health and CMV-seronegative. The CDR3 sequence: CASSGVKGQMLNEQFF. In DNA, the CDR3 is TGTGCCAGCAGTGGCGTGAAGGGACAGATGCTCAATGAGCAGTTCTTC. The full variable domain, rest sourced from reference TRBV25-1 and TRBJ2-1, is EADIYQTPRYLVIGTGKKITLECSQTMGHDKMYWYQQDPGMELHLIHYSYGVNSTEKGDLSSESTVSRIRTEHFPLTLESARPSHTSQYLCASSGVKGQMLNEQFFGPGTRLTVL.